Listed below are T cell receptor beta chains from one sample, sequenced in a study of T cells after yellow fever vaccination. Each CDR3 protein gets one entry after TCRdb re-called the 5' RACE reads with MiXCR. There are a few hundred thousand distinct CDR3 sequences in the sample; 8.5% to 10% occur only once, and over 15% lies in the top ten. Source: PBMCs, taken on the day of the first yellow fever vaccination. These receptors all stem from a man aged 18 to 29 who received the YFV17D yellow fever vaccine. The CDR3 runs from the conserved cysteine through the conserved F or W. Each record gives: J gene, clone size, D gene, V gene, CDR3 DNA, CDR3 protein. D genes are given only for firm matches. Only some rows state a clone size, as once, few, many or a class for expanded clones.

j_gene: TRBJ1-4
abundance: once
d_gene: .
v_gene: TRBV7-9
CDR3nt: TGTGCCAGCAGCCCTGGACAGACCGAAGGAGAAAAACTGTTTTTT
CDR3aa: CASSPGQTEGEKLFF

j_gene: TRBJ1-2
abundance: .
d_gene: .
v_gene: TRBV7-9
CDR3nt: TGTGCCAGCAGTTTCATACCCAGGGATGGCTACACCTTC
CDR3aa: CASSFIPRDGYTF

j_gene: TRBJ1-2
abundance: .
d_gene: .
v_gene: TRBV5-1
CDR3nt: TGCGCCAGCAGCTTGAGTCCCGGGACATGGGAGGGCTACACCTTC
CDR3aa: CASSLSPGTWEGYTF

j_gene: TRBJ2-5
abundance: .
d_gene: .
v_gene: TRBV7-2
CDR3nt: TGTGCCAGCAGCTCAAGTTGGGAGACCCAGTACTTC
CDR3aa: CASSSSWETQYF

j_gene: TRBJ2-7
abundance: few
d_gene: .
v_gene: TRBV5-1
CDR3nt: TGCGCCAGCAGCTTGGCTCACGGGAGTAGCTACGAGCAGTACTTC
CDR3aa: CASSLAHGSSYEQYF

j_gene: TRBJ2-3
abundance: few
d_gene: TRBD1
v_gene: TRBV5-1
CDR3nt: TGCGCCAGCAGCTTGGGGGCAGGGGGCGAGACAGATACGCAGTATTTT
CDR3aa: CASSLGAGGETDTQYF

j_gene: TRBJ2-5
abundance: many
d_gene: TRBD2
v_gene: TRBV5-6
CDR3nt: TGTGCCAGCAGCTTGGCTAGCGGGGGAGAGACCCAGTACTTC
CDR3aa: CASSLASGGETQYF

j_gene: TRBJ2-5
abundance: .
d_gene: .
v_gene: TRBV20-1
CDR3nt: TGCAGTGCGACGCTCCCCTCTAGCTTCAGGGAGACCCAGTACTTC
CDR3aa: CSATLPSSFRETQYF

j_gene: TRBJ2-1
abundance: .
d_gene: TRBD2
v_gene: TRBV9
CDR3nt: TGTGCCAGCAGCTCCTGGGGGGGTATCGGAGGCAATGAGCAGTTCTTC
CDR3aa: CASSSWGGIGGNEQFF

j_gene: TRBJ1-1
abundance: .
d_gene: TRBD1
v_gene: TRBV24-1
CDR3nt: TGTGCCACCAGTGATTTTGACAGGGGGAACACTGAAGCTTTCTTT
CDR3aa: CATSDFDRGNTEAFF

j_gene: TRBJ2-3
abundance: .
d_gene: TRBD2
v_gene: TRBV4-3
CDR3nt: TGCGCCAGCAGCCAAGATTTGCTGGCGGGGGGGACGGATACGCAGTATTTT
CDR3aa: CASSQDLLAGGTDTQYF

j_gene: TRBJ2-3
abundance: .
d_gene: .
v_gene: TRBV4-3
CDR3nt: TGCGCCAGCAGCGAACAGAGCCCTCATCAAGCTGATACGCAGTATTTT
CDR3aa: CASSEQSPHQADTQYF

j_gene: TRBJ1-2
abundance: few
d_gene: TRBD1
v_gene: TRBV7-6
CDR3nt: TGTGCCAGCAGGCGGGGACAGGGGTATGATGGCTACACCTTC
CDR3aa: CASRRGQGYDGYTF

j_gene: TRBJ1-1
abundance: few
d_gene: .
v_gene: TRBV5-4
CDR3nt: TGTGCCAGCAGCTTGGGCCCGGCGGAGACTGAAGCTTTCTTT
CDR3aa: CASSLGPAETEAFF

j_gene: TRBJ2-1
abundance: many
d_gene: .
v_gene: TRBV6-6
CDR3nt: TGTGCCACCTCGGATCCTTACAATGAGCAGTTCTTC
CDR3aa: CATSDPYNEQFF

j_gene: TRBJ2-1
abundance: few
d_gene: .
v_gene: TRBV11-1
CDR3nt: TGTGCCAGCAGTCACGCGCAGGGGGCGGGGGGGCCCCGGGACAATGAGCAGTTCTTC
CDR3aa: CASSHAQGAGGPRDNEQFF

j_gene: TRBJ2-3
abundance: few
d_gene: TRBD1
v_gene: TRBV27
CDR3nt: TGTGCCAGTACTAGAGGGGGCCGGACAGATACGCAGTATTTT
CDR3aa: CASTRGGRTDTQYF